In its sample, the clone carrying this T cell receptor (beta chain) was seen once. This sample stems from a study of cytomegalovirus exposure and HLA in healthy donors. V gave up 4 bases and J gave up 2 bases, with 10 bases separating them. This CDR3 region has 14 residues. Germline CDR1 is MNHNY and CDR2 is SVGAGI (reference sequence). The donors were members of the validation cohort, which comprised about 130 subjects and was separate from the first cohort of roughly 700 subjects. Clones were sequenced by immunoSEQ multiplex PCR, and TCRdb holds only the in-frame ones, with some missing. The repertoire holds some 160,000 clones, with around 89% as singletons.

The receptor was isolated from a man aged 18 to 35 in good health and CMV-seronegative. This sequence joins TRBV6-6 and TRBJ2-3, with D tentatively TRBD2 (5 bases). The sample consisted of PBMCs. The CDR3 region is CASSWAGTTDTQYF. The CDR3 bases are TGTGCCAGCAGTTGGGCGGGTACCACAGATACGCAGTATTTT.